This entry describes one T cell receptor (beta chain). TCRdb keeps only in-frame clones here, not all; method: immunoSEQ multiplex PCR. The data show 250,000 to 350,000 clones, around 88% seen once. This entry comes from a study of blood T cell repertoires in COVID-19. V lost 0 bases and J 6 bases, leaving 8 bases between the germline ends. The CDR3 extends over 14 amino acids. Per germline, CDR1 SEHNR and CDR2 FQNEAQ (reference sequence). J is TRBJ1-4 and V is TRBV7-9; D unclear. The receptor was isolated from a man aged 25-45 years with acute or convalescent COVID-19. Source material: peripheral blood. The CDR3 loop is CASSLAWADEKLFF. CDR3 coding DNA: TGTGCCAGCAGCTTAGCCTGGGCAGATGAAAAACTGTTTTTT. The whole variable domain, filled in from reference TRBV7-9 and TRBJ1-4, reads DTGVSQNPRHKITKRGQNVTFRCDPISEHNRLYWYRQTLGQGPEFLTYFQNEAQLEKSRLLSDRFSAERPKGSFSTLEIQRTEQGDSAMYLCASSLAWADEKLFFGSGTQLSVL.